The rows below give T cell receptor beta chains drawn from one sample of a study of blood T cells in healthy people across ages. Each CDR3 protein gets one entry after TCRdb re-called the 5' RACE reads with MiXCR. This repertoire shows approximately 830,000 distinct CDR3 sequences, approximately 65% found once; its top ten account for roughly 25%. Sequencing was performed on blood. These receptors were taken from a man younger than 40 in good health. Both conserved end residues are part of each CDR3. D genes are given only for firm matches. Part of the rows lack a size; the others show once, few, many or a class for expanded clones.

CDR3 protein | CDR3 DNA | J gene | D gene | clone size | V gene
CASSLVAGAEDTQYF | TGTGCCAGCAGTTTAGTAGCGGGGGCTGAAGATACGCAGTATTTT | TRBJ2-3 | TRBD2 | once | TRBV6-2/TRBV6-3
CASSEWSSVGQETQYF | TGCGCCAGCAGTGAGTGGTCTAGCGTGGGACAAGAGACCCAGTACTTC | TRBJ2-5 | . | . | TRBV10-2
CAWRRKQGHNSPLHF | TGTGCCTGGAGAAGGAAACAGGGGCATAATTCACCCCTCCACTTT | TRBJ1-6 | TRBD1 | . | TRBV30
CSASRRAQNGYTF | TGCAGTGCTAGTCGGCGGGCCCAAAACGGCTACACCTTC | TRBJ1-2 | . | many | TRBV20-1
CASSLQLVGPMGQPQHF | TGTGCCAGCAGCTTACAACTTGTGGGGCCAATGGGTCAGCCCCAGCATTTT | TRBJ1-5 | . | . | TRBV7-2
CASSEFLTGNEAFF | TGTGCCAGCAGTGAATTTCTGACAGGGAATGAAGCTTTCTTT | TRBJ1-1 | TRBD1 | once | TRBV25-1
CASSRRAVQGGELFF | TGTGCCAGCAGCCGGAGGGCGGTTCAGGGCGGGGAGCTGTTTTTT | TRBJ2-2 | . | once | TRBV7-6
CASSLGDRHNYGYTF | TGTGCCAGCAGCTTAGGGGACAGGCATAACTATGGCTACACCTTC | TRBJ1-2 | TRBD1 | . | TRBV7-9
CASTVGLAVNEQFF | TGTGCCAGCACGGTTGGACTAGCCGTCAATGAGCAGTTCTTC | TRBJ2-1 | TRBD2 | . | TRBV6-2/TRBV6-3
CASSPSRGSSYEQYF | TGCGCCAGCAGCCCGTCGAGGGGAAGCTCCTACGAGCAGTACTTC | TRBJ2-7 | . | . | TRBV4-3
CASQFRTGRNEQFF | TGCGCCAGCCAGTTTAGAACAGGGCGGAATGAGCAGTTCTTC | TRBJ2-1 | . | . | TRBV4-3
CASSLVRVSPLHF | TGTGCCAGCAGTTTAGTACGGGTTTCACCCCTCCACTTT | TRBJ1-6 | . | . | TRBV12-3/TRBV12-4
CASSLVASAPTDTQYF | TGCGCCAGCAGCTTGGTGGCTAGCGCTCCCACAGATACGCAGTATTTT | TRBJ2-3 | . | few | TRBV5-1
CASSLVVTGQKLGGYTF | TGTGCCAGCAGCTTGGTTGTGACGGGACAAAAACTAGGAGGCTACACCTTC | TRBJ1-2 | . | once | TRBV5-5
CASRPWDGRPYEQYF | TGTGCCAGCAGACCGTGGGACGGGCGTCCCTACGAGCAGTACTTC | TRBJ2-7 | . | . | TRBV7-2
CASSFAADGYTF | TGTGCCAGCAGTTTTGCGGCAGATGGCTACACATTC | TRBJ1-2 | . | . | TRBV28
CASSPGGGRGNTIYF | TGTGCCAGCAGCCCTGGAGGAGGGAGGGGAAACACCATATATTTT | TRBJ1-3 | . | . | TRBV12-3/TRBV12-4
CASSSLGQGSNSPLHF | TGTGCCAGCAGTTCCCTGGGACAGGGGAGTAATTCACCCCTCCACTTT | TRBJ1-6 | TRBD1 | . | TRBV12-3/TRBV12-4
CSASLGEKLFF | TGCAGTGCTAGTTTGGGGGAAAAACTGTTTTTT | TRBJ1-4 | . | . | TRBV20-1
CASSQGWLARTDTQYF | TGTGCCAGCAGCCAAGGCTGGCTAGCTCGCACAGATACGCAGTATTTT | TRBJ2-3 | . | . | TRBV3-1
CSTRDPLNTQYF | TGCAGTACTAGAGATCCTTTGAATACGCAGTATTTT | TRBJ2-3 | . | . | TRBV20-1
CASSFVDRGWGQPQHF | TGTGCCAGCAGTTTCGTCGACAGGGGTTGGGGCCAGCCCCAGCATTTT | TRBJ1-5 | TRBD1 | . | TRBV6-2/TRBV6-3
CSVEIGAWETQYF | TGCAGCGTTGAAATAGGGGCATGGGAGACCCAGTACTTC | TRBJ2-5 | . | . | TRBV29-1
CASSLQATPGANVLTF | TGTGCCAGCAGCCTCCAGGCGACTCCTGGGGCCAACGTCCTGACTTTC | TRBJ2-6 | . | few | TRBV14
CASSLGTSGNQETQYF | TGTGCCAGCAGCCTCGGGACTAGCGGAAACCAAGAGACCCAGTACTTC | TRBJ2-5 | TRBD2 | . | TRBV3-1
CASTGIGGPYEQYF | TGTGCCAGCACGGGTATCGGGGGACCCTACGAGCAGTACTTC | TRBJ2-7 | . | . | TRBV27
CSAGTHTTTDTQYF | TGCAGCGCCGGGACTCACACAACCACAGATACGCAGTATTTT | TRBJ2-3 | . | . | TRBV29-1
CSVEETRPNEQFF | TGCAGCGTTGAAGAGACAAGACCCAATGAGCAGTTCTTC | TRBJ2-1 | . | . | TRBV29-1